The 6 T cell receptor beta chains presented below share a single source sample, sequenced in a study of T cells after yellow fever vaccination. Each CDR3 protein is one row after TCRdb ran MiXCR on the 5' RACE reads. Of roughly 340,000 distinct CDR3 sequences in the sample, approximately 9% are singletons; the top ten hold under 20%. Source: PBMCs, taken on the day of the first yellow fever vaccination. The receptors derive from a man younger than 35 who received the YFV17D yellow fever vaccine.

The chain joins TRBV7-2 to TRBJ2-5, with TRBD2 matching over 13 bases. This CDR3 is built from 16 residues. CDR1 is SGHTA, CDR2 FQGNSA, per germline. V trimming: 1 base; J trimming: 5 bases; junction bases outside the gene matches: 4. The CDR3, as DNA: TGTGCCAGCAGCTTAGGGGGGACTAGCGGGGCGGAGACCCAGTACTTC. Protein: CASSLGGTSGAETQYF. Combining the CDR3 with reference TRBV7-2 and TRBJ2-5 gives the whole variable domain GAGVSQSPSNKVTEKGKDVELRCDPISGHTALYWYRQSLGQGLEFLIYFQGNSAPDKSGLPSDRFSAERTGGSVSTLTIQRTQQEDSAVYLCASSLGGTSGAETQYFGPGTRLLVL.

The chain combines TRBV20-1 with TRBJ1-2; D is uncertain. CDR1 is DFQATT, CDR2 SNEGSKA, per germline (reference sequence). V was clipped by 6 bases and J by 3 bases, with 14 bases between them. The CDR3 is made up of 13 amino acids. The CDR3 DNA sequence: TGCAGTGCGCCCCTTCAGGCATACTATGGCTACACCTTC. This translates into CSAPLQAYYGYTF.

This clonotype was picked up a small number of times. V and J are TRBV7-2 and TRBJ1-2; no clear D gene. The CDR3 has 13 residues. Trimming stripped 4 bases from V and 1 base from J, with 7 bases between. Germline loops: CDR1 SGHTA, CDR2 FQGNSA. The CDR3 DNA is TGTGCCAGCAGCTCACCATTTAACTATGGCTACACCTTC. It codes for CASSSPFNYGYTF.

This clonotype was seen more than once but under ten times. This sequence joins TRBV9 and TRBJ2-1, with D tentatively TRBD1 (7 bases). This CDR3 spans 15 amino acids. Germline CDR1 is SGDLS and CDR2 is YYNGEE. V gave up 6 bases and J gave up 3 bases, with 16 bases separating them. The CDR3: CASNRLGQDYNEQFF. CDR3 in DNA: TGTGCCAGCAACAGACTAGGACAGGACTACAATGAGCAGTTCTTC.

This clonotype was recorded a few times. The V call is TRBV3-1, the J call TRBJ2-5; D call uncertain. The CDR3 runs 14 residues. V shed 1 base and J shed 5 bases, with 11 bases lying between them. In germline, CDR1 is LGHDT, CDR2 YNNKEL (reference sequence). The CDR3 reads CASSQVVTRETQYF. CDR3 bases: TGTGCCAGCAGCCAAGTAGTGACCCGGGAGACCCAGTACTTC.

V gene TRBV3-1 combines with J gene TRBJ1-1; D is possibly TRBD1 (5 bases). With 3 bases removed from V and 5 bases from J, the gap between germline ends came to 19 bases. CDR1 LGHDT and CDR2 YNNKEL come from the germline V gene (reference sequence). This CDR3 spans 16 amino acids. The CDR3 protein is CASSQDARERRTEAFF. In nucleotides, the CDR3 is TGTGCCAGCAGCCAGGACGCCAGGGAGCGGCGGACTGAAGCTTTCTTT.